A selection of T cell receptor beta chains follows, all from one sample in a study of shared clonotypes between healthy human individuals. Using immunoSEQ multiplex PCR, the repertoire was profiled, and TCRdb retains in-frame clones only, with some absent. This sample has 2,500,000 or so clones, with over 85% found just once. Sample: naive CD4+ T cells sorted from blood. Receptors were obtained from a young man in good health. Both conserved end residues are part of each CDR3. The D gene is left open where the match is weak. Size is omitted from some rows. Given values are once, few, many or a class for expanded clones.

TRBJ1-2 - - TRBV5-6 TGTGCCAGCAGCTTGGTCTCGGGGAATGGCTACACCTTC CASSLVSGNGYTF
TRBJ2-7 - TRBD2 TRBV5-5 TGTGCCAGCAGCTTGGGGACTAGCGGGACCTACGAGCAGTACTTC CASSLGTSGTYEQYF
TRBJ1-1 - TRBD1 TRBV6-1 TGTGCCAGCAGCAGGGGGACGATTGAAGCTTTCTTT CASSRGTIEAFF
TRBJ1-2 - TRBD1 TRBV7-2 TGTGCCAGCAGCCCGCAGACAGGGGGTTATGGCTACACCTTC CASSPQTGGYGYTF
TRBJ1-1 - - TRBV27 TGTGCCAGCAGTGGCAGGGTTGCAACTGAAGCTTTCTTT CASSGRVATEAFF
TRBJ2-3 - TRBD1 TRBV6-1 TGTGCCAGCAGTGAACATAAGGGGGCTGCAGATACGCAGTATTTT CASSEHKGAADTQYF
TRBJ1-2 - - TRBV19 TGTGCCAGTAGTATAGAGTGGCAGTCCTATGGCTACACCTTC CASSIEWQSYGYTF
TRBJ1-1 - TRBD1 TRBV11-2 TGTGCCAGCATACCGTTAACAGGGGCCAGCGGTGAAGCTTTCTTT CASIPLTGASGEAFF
TRBJ2-3 - - TRBV6-4 TGTGCCAGCAGTCGCGACTCAAGCACAGATACGCAGTATTTT CASSRDSSTDTQYF
TRBJ2-1 once - TRBV6-5 TGTGCCAGCAGTTACACGGGCCAATCGACTGGTGAGCAGTTCTTC CASSYTGQSTGEQFF
TRBJ1-2 - - TRBV30 TGTGCCTGGAGTGGACCGACGGGCGGTCGTAGCGGCTACACCTTC CAWSGPTGGRSGYTF
TRBJ1-2 once - TRBV18 TGTGCCTCCACTGGGGGGAATAACTATGGCTACACCTTC CASTGGNNYGYTF
TRBJ1-2 - TRBD1 TRBV11-2 TGTGCCAGCAGCTTAGAGTGGACAGGGACGGGCTACACCTTC CASSLEWTGTGYTF
TRBJ2-2 - - TRBV25-1 TGTGCCAGCAGCGAACAGGAGCCAAAGAACACCGGGGAGCTGTTTTTT CASSEQEPKNTGELFF
TRBJ1-2 few TRBD1 TRBV30 TGTGCCTGGAGTGGCGGGACAGACTATGGCTACACCTTC CAWSGGTDYGYTF
TRBJ2-3 - TRBD2 TRBV2 TGTGCCAGCAGTGAACAACTAGCGGGAGGCACAGATACGCAGTATTTT CASSEQLAGGTDTQYF
TRBJ2-7 - - TRBV7-9 TGTGCCAGCAGCTTCTCCATTAGCTCCTACGAGCAGTACTTC CASSFSISSYEQYF
TRBJ2-7 - TRBD1 TRBV9 TGTGCCAGCAGCGGCCCAGATGGACAGGGAAACCGGAACGAGCAGTACTTC CASSGPDGQGNRNEQYF
TRBJ2-7 - TRBD2 TRBV4-3 TGCGCCAGCAGCCAAGATGACGGCACTAGCGGGAGGCGAGCTTACGAGCAGTACTTC CASSQDDGTSGRRAYEQYF
TRBJ1-1 - - TRBV5-1 TGCGCCAGCAGCCCCATAAGCGGGGGTTCGATTGAAGCTTTCTTT CASSPISGGSIEAFF
TRBJ2-5 once - TRBV25-1 TGTGCCAGCAGTGAATATAGGCCAACACAAGAGACCCAGTACTTC CASSEYRPTQETQYF
TRBJ2-3 - TRBD2 TRBV7-9 TGTGCCAGCAGCGAGGGACTAGCGACAGATACGCAGTATTTT CASSEGLATDTQYF
TRBJ2-7 - - TRBV27 TGTGCCAGCAGTTTTTCGTGGTCTGAGTTTAGTTCCTACGAGCAGTACTTC CASSFSWSEFSSYEQYF
TRBJ1-3 once TRBD1 TRBV5-1 TGCGCCAGCGGCTGGGACAGCGGAAACACCATATATTTT CASGWDSGNTIYF
TRBJ2-5 once - TRBV28 TGTGCCAGCAGTTTACCGGGGAGCGGACCCCGGATACAGTACTTC CASSLPGSGPRIQYF
TRBJ2-3 - - TRBV5-4 TGTGCCAGCAGCTTGCGGGGTACAGATACGCAGTATTTT CASSLRGTDTQYF
TRBJ2-1 - TRBD1 TRBV7-2 TGTGCCAGCAGCTTTAGACAGGGCTCCTACAATGAGCAGTTCTTC CASSFRQGSYNEQFF
TRBJ2-1 - - TRBV10-1 TGCGCCAGCAGTGTTGGGCAGGGGGGCTACAATGAGCAGTTCTTC CASSVGQGGYNEQFF
TRBJ1-5 - - TRBV28 TGTGCCAGCAATGATAGGGGCGAGCAGCCCCAGCATTTT CASNDRGEQPQHF